Following are 25 T cell receptor beta chains from one sample sequenced in a study of T cell changes during pregnancy in multiple sclerosis. The assay was immunoSEQ multiplex PCR, and TCRdb's table has in-frame clones only and misses some. Here the sample spans 30,000 or so clones, 93% being singletons. The sample here was CD4+ T cells from peripheral blood mononuclear cells, taken after pregnancy. The source of these receptors is a female donor with multiple sclerosis, enrolled in a pregnancy study.

The V call is TRBV6-1, the J call TRBJ2-6, with no clear D. V lost 6 bases, J lost 8 bases, and 11 bases lay in between. CDR1 is MNHNS and CDR2 is SASEGT in the germline V gene. The length of the CDR3 is 13 residues. Written as DNA, the CDR3 is TGTGCCAGCAGCGACTGGATGTCCAACGTCCTGACTTTC. Translated: CASSDWMSNVLTF.

V is TRBV7-2 and J is TRBJ1-2; 8 nucleotides agree with TRBD1. CDR3 length: 14 residues. V was pared by 5 bases and J by 5 bases, with 7 bases of the junction left unmatched. Germline V gives CDR1 SGHTA, CDR2 FQGNSA. CDR3 residues: CASSPSTGEYGYTF. The DNA for the CDR3 is TGTGCCAGCAGCCCATCGACAGGGGAATATGGCTACACCTTC. The whole variable domain, remainder taken from reference TRBV7-2 and TRBJ1-2, is GAGVSQSPSNKVTEKGKDVELRCDPISGHTALYWYRQSLGQGLEFLIYFQGNSAPDKSGLPSDRFSAERTGGSVSTLTIQRTQQEDSAVYLCASSPSTGEYGYTFGSGTRLTVV.

The chain employs TRBV5-1 and TRBJ2-7; tentative D call: TRBD2 (7 bases). V was clipped by 4 bases and J by 3 bases, with 17 bases between them. The germline gives CDR1 SGHRS, CDR2 YFSETQ. The CDR3 loop spans 15 amino acids. CDR3 in amino acids: CASSLREGGVYEQYF. CDR3 DNA sequence: TGCGCCAGCAGCCTAAGGGAGGGGGGCGTCTACGAGCAGTACTTC.

The rearrangement links TRBV18 to TRBJ1-3, with a tentative D call TRBD1 (6 bases). V lost 3 bases to trimming and J lost 2 bases, with 11 bases between them. The CDR3 totals 15 residues. The V gene's germline CDR1 is KGHSH and CDR2 LQKENI. CDR3 sequence (DNA): TGTGCCAGCTCACCTTTACAGGGCCCTGGAAACACCATATATTTT. It yields the protein CASSPLQGPGNTIYF.

This CDR3 reads CASSLSASTDTQYF. As DNA, the CDR3 is TGTGCCAGCTCTCTCAGCGCAAGCACAGATACGCAGTATTTT. This chain connects TRBV18 to TRBJ2-3; D not certain. The germline gives CDR1 KGHSH, CDR2 LQKENI. The CDR3 consists of 14 residues. V was cut by 6 bases and J by 0 bases, with 10 bases left in between. Full variable domain (missing parts from reference TRBV18 and TRBJ2-3): NAGVMQNPRHLVRRRGQEARLRCSPMKGHSHVYWYRQLPEEGLKFMVYLQKENIIDESGMPKERFSAEFPKEGPSILRIQQVVRGDSAAYFCASSLSASTDTQYFGPGTRLTVL.

V is TRBV4-3 and J is TRBJ2-1, with 7 bases identical to TRBD1. The CDR3 covers 16 residues. The J segment lost 8 bases and the V segment lost 4 bases, leaving 14 bases of the junction unmatched. CDR1 is LGHNA, CDR2 YSLEER, per germline. The CDR3 region is CASSPGGAGGFDEQFF. CDR3 bases: TGCGCCAGCAGCCCCGGTGGTGCAGGGGGATTCGATGAGCAGTTCTTC.

This chain links TRBV5-1 with TRBJ2-6; 10 bases align to TRBD1. The germline V gene has CDR1 SGHRS and CDR2 YFSETQ. The ends lost 4 bases at V and 0 bases at J; junction bases unmatched: 10. This CDR3 is built from 19 residues. Here the CDR3 reads CASSLRDRGSTSGANVLTF. CDR3 DNA: TGCGCCAGCAGCCTCCGGGACAGGGGTTCAACCTCTGGGGCCAACGTCCTGACTTTC.

J is TRBJ2-2 and V is TRBV11-2, with 13 bases aligning to TRBD2. Losses at the gene ends were 4 bases for V and 5 bases for J; bases not matched to a gene: 7. Germline V gene lookup returns CDR1 SGHAT and CDR2 FQNNGV. This CDR3 comprises 17 residues. CDR3 residues: CASSSGGGLAGTGELFF. In nucleotides, the CDR3 is TGTGCCAGCAGCTCTGGGGGGGGACTAGCGGGAACCGGGGAGCTGTTTTTT.

The gene calls are TRBV27 and TRBJ1-5; the D gene is possibly TRBD1 (6 bases). CDR3 size: 15 residues. Germline CDR1 and CDR2: MNHEY and SMNVEV (reference sequence). V lost 5 bases and J lost 0, with 11 bases in between. For the CDR3, the DNA is TGTGCCAGCAGTGGAGGGGGGGTTAGCAATCAGCCCCAGCATTTT. This encodes CASSGGGVSNQPQHF.

The rearrangement links TRBV5-1 to TRBJ1-1, with a weak D call TRBD1 (6 bases). The CDR3 is made up of 14 amino acids. Germline CDR1 and CDR2: SGHRS and YFSETQ. The V end was cut by 6 bases, the J end by 2 bases, with 14 bases between. CDR3: CASTLQGYNTEAFF. The DNA for the CDR3 is TGCGCCAGCACCTTACAGGGTTATAACACTGAAGCTTTCTTT. The complete variable domain, with remaining parts taken from reference TRBV5-1 and TRBJ1-1, reads KAGVTQTPRYLIKTRGQQVTLSCSPISGHRSVSWYQQTPGQGLQFLFEYFSETQRNKGNFPGRFSGRQFSNSRSEMNVSTLELGDSALYLCASTLQGYNTEAFFGQGTRLTVV.

V is TRBV19 and J is TRBJ2-1; D possibly corresponds to TRBD2 (6 bases). There are 17 residues in the CDR3. Trimming took off 0 bases at V and 4 bases at J, with 16 bases between the two ends. Germline loops: CDR1 LNHDA, CDR2 SQIVND (reference sequence). CDR3 amino acids: CASSIDGRGSFYNEQFF. The DNA for the CDR3 is TGTGCCAGTAGTATAGATGGGCGGGGCAGCTTTTACAATGAGCAGTTCTTC.

A single count supports this clone. This chain links TRBV14 with TRBJ1-2; no reliable D call. Germline CDR1 reads SGHDN; CDR2 reads FVKESK. The CDR3 covers 14 residues. Trimming shortened V by 0 bases and J by 0 bases, and 5 bases separated the two germline ends. CDR3 residues: CASSQDWPNYGYTF. CDR3 coding DNA: TGTGCCAGCAGCCAAGATTGGCCTAACTATGGCTACACCTTC.

The J gene is TRBJ2-7, the V gene TRBV6-5; possibly TRBD2 for D (6 bases). Between the trimmed V and J ends, which lost 5 bases and 7 bases, there was a span of 21 bases. Germline CDR1 and CDR2: MNHEY and SVGAGI. This CDR3 is 15 amino acids long. The CDR3 reads CASSTAASFRGEQYF. The CDR3, as DNA: TGTGCCAGCAGTACCGCAGCAAGTTTCCGGGGGGAGCAGTACTTC.

The J gene is TRBJ1-1, the V gene TRBV19; D is uncertain. Trimming took 6 bases from V and 1 from J, leaving 12 bases between them. This CDR3 has 14 amino acids. Germline V gene data show CDR1 as LNHDA and CDR2 as SQIVND (reference sequence). CDR3 in DNA: TGTGCCAGTAGGGAGCAGAGCCCGAACACTGAAGCTTTCTTT. It specifies CASREQSPNTEAFF. Looking up the rest from reference TRBV19 and TRBJ1-1 gives the full variable domain: DGGITQSPKYLFRKEGQNVTLSCEQNLNHDAMYWYRQDPGQGLRLIYYSQIVNDFQKGDIAEGYSVSREKKESFPLTVTSAQKNPTAFYLCASREQSPNTEAFFGQGTRLTVV.

V is TRBV5-1 and J is TRBJ2-5; D may be TRBD1 (5 bases). The V and J ends lost 1 base and 1 base respectively, with 17 bases between them. Germline CDR1 is SGHRS and CDR2 is YFSETQ. The CDR3 is 17 residues long. The CDR3 coding sequence is TGCGCCAGCAGCTTGAAAGTGGTGCAGGGATTCCAAGAGACCCAGTACTTC. Its protein product is CASSLKVVQGFQETQYF.

This chain links TRBV6-5 with TRBJ1-2; 11 positions agree with TRBD1. Trimming at V came to 0 bases and at J to 8 bases, leaving 8 bases not matched to a gene. Germline assignment: CDR1 MNHEY and CDR2 SVGAGI. This CDR3 has 16 amino acids. As DNA, the CDR3 is TGTGCCAGCAGTTACTCCGTAGGACAGGGGGCGCAGGGCTACACCTTC. Translating gives CASSYSVGQGAQGYTF.

J is TRBJ1-3 and V is TRBV11-2; D not certain. The CDR3 totals 18 residues. From germline, CDR1 is SGHAT and CDR2 FQNNGV. The V and J ends lost 5 bases and 0 bases respectively, with 20 bases between them. CDR3 nucleotide sequence: TGTGCCAGCAGCCGGTGGCGGAGAGAGAAGCTCTCTGGAAACACCATATATTTT. Translation: CASSRWRREKLSGNTIYF.

The J gene is TRBJ1-1, the V gene TRBV7-2; 9 bases fit TRBD1. V dropped 5 bases and J dropped 1; count of bases not matched to a gene: 5. Germline CDR1 and CDR2: SGHTA and FQGNSA. This CDR3 is 15 amino acids long. The CDR3 protein is CASSLGQGQNTEAFF. The CDR3 DNA sequence: TGTGCCAGCAGCCTGGGACAGGGACAGAACACTGAAGCTTTCTTT.

The chain has TRBV11-2 and TRBJ1-5; D is possibly TRBD1 (6 bases). Looked up from germline, CDR1 is SGHAT and CDR2 is FQNNGV. There are 13 residues in the CDR3. V was shortened by 5 bases and J by 12 bases, with 17 bases between the two germline ends. DNA of the CDR3: TGTGCCAGCAGCGCGTCGGACTGGGGGCACCAGCATTTT. Translated: CASSASDWGHQHF.

The chain uses TRBV20-1 and TRBJ2-1, with 10 nucleotides matching TRBD2. The CDR3 contains 11 residues. Germline CDR1 reads DFQATT; CDR2 reads SNEGSKA (reference sequence). CDR3 coding DNA: TGCAGAGCGGGAGGGCCCCATGAGCAGTTCTTC. It is translated as CRAGGPHEQFF.

The chain combines TRBV2 with TRBJ1-5; tentative D call: TRBD1 (5 bases). The germline V gene encodes CDR1 SNHLY and CDR2 FYNNEI. This CDR3 has 15 residues. Trimming shortened V by 3 bases and J by 4 bases, and 13 bases separated the two germline ends. The chain's CDR3 is CASSDDSGSNQPQHF. The CDR3, as DNA: TGTGCCAGCAGTGATGACAGTGGCTCGAATCAGCCCCAGCATTTT. The full variable domain, in which reference TRBV2 and TRBJ1-5 provide the parts outside the CDR3, is EPEVTQTPSHQVTQMGQEVILRCVPISNHLYFYWYRQILGQKVEFLVSFYNNEISEKSEIFDDQFSVERPDGSNFTLKIRSTKLEDSAMYFCASSDDSGSNQPQHFGDGTRLSIL.

The V gene is TRBV5-6, the J gene TRBJ2-4; 7 bases map to TRBD1. Germline V lookup: CDR1 SGHDT, CDR2 YYEEEE. V gave up 3 bases and J gave up 3 bases; unmatched junction bases: 15. The CDR3 has 18 residues. The CDR3 loop reads CASSSPTNRGVVKNIQYF. In nucleotides, the CDR3 is TGTGCCAGCAGCTCGCCTACGAACAGGGGAGTTGTCAAAAACATTCAGTACTTC.

The CDR3 loop reads CASSWTGRDEKLFF. For the CDR3, the DNA is TGTGCCAGCAGCTGGACAGGGAGAGATGAAAAACTGTTTTTT. This sequence joins TRBV7-9 and TRBJ1-4; 8 bases are a match to TRBD1. Germline assignment: CDR1 SEHNR and CDR2 FQNEAQ (reference sequence). This CDR3 is built from 14 residues. Unmatched junction bases numbered 4, after V lost 4 bases and J lost 6 bases.

V gene TRBV7-3 combines with J gene TRBJ2-5, with D perhaps TRBD2 (6 bases). The CDR3 covers 13 residues. The V gene lost 3 bases and the J gene lost 5 bases, with 10 bases spanning the gap. In germline, CDR1 is SGHTA, CDR2 FQGTGA. CDR3 in amino acids: CASSFGAGETQYF. The CDR3 coding sequence is TGTGCCAGCAGCTTTGGGGCGGGGGAGACCCAGTACTTC.

The chain couples TRBV7-6 to TRBJ1-1, with a weak D call TRBD1 (5 bases). CDR1 is SGHVS, CDR2 FNYEAQ, per germline. The CDR3 spans 16 residues. V was pared by 1 base and J by 1 base, with 13 bases between. The CDR3 DNA follows: TGTGCCAGCAGCTTAGTGGCGGGGGGGGAGAACACTGAAGCTTTCTTT. Encoded protein: CASSLVAGGENTEAFF.